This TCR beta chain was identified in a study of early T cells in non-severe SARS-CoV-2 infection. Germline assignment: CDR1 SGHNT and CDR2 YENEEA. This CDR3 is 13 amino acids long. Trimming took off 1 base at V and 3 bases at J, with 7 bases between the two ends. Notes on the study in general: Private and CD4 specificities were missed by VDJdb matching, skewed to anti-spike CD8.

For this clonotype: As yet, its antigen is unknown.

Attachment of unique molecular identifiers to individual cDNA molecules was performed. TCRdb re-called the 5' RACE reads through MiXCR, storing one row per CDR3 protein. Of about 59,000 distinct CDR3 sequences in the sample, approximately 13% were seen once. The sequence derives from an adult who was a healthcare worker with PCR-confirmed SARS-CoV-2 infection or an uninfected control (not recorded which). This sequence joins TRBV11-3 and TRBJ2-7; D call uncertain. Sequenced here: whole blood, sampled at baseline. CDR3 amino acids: CASSLGGNYEQYF. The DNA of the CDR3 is TGTGCCAGCAGCTTAGGTGGTAACTACGAGCAGTACTTC.